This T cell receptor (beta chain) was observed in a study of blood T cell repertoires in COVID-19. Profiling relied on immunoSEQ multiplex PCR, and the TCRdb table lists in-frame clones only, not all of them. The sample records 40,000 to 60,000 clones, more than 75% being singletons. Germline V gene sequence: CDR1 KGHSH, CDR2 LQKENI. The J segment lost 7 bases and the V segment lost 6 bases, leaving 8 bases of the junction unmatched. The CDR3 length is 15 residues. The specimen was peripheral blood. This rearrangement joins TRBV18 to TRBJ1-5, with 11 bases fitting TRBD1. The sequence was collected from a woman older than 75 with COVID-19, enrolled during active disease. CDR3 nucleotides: TGTGCCAGCTCGGCGGGACAGGGGGTAAGGCAGCCCCAGCATTTT. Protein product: CASSAGQGVRQPQHF.